The source of this T cell receptor (beta chain) is a study of Graves' ophthalmopathy and Graves' hyperthyroidism. Study context: Hyperthyroidism counted as stable given no ophthalmopathy within 18 months of follow-up. The study, taken as a whole, reports: A model of 13 signatures distinguished ophthalmopathy from stable hyperthyroidism at approximately 90% sensitivity and 81.08% specificity.

As the template, RNA transcripts were used to amplify TCR beta CDR3 regions. An opening RT-PCR round employed HTBI primers and preceded a second-round multiplex PCR. TCRdb re-analysed the multiplex PCR reads in MiXCR, keeping a single row per CDR3 protein. The sample holds around 1.1 million distinct CDR3 sequences; around a third are singletons and the top ten take 8.5% to 14%. The V end lost 2 bases, the J end lost 8 bases, and 24 bases lay between the germline ends. The V gene's germline CDR1 is LGHDT and CDR2 YNNKEL (reference sequence). The CDR3 runs 17 residues. Regarding this clonotype: The antigen is not known.

The sequenced sample was peripheral blood or thyroid tissue (not recorded which). The gene calls are TRBV3-1 and TRBJ1-2; D is unresolved. This TCR was recovered from an adult man with Graves' hyperthyroidism. DNA for the CDR3: TGTGCCAGCAGCCAATTGGCTAGGGCTGTCAGTTCCTCCGGCTACACCTTC. Translating it yields CASSQLARAVSSSGYTF.